The entry that follows covers one T cell receptor (beta chain) sequence. Authors' data handling: Cell counts per sample came from amplifying reference gene primers. TCRdb keeps only in-frame clones here, not all; method: immunoSEQ multiplex PCR. The V and J calls and clone size are taken from that table; D and trimming were inferred from the DNA. The table lists approximately 69,000 clones, 80% to 90% of them singletons, with approximately 22% in the top ten. These data belong to a study of blood T cell repertoires in COVID-19. Study details: PBMCs, B-cell-depleted T cells, or T cells provided the cDNA or gDNA that made up the material.

The sample consisted of peripheral blood. The clonotype was recovered from a woman in her sixties or seventies with acute or convalescent COVID-19.

The CDR3 sequence: CASSTRTGVGNIQYF. The DNA for the CDR3 is TGTGCCAGCTCAACTCGGACAGGGGTTGGGAACATTCAGTACTTC. This rearrangement joins TRBV18 to TRBJ2-4; 9 bases map to TRBD1. Germline CDR1 and CDR2: KGHSH and LQKENI. J was trimmed by 7 bases and V by 5 bases; bases with no gene match: 9. CDR3 size: 15 residues.